These T cell receptor beta chains were read from a single sample in a study of identifying expanded T cells in peripheral blood. Clones were sequenced by immunoSEQ multiplex PCR, and TCRdb holds only the in-frame ones, with some missing. Found here are 100,000 or so clones, approximately 90% of them singletons; the top ten hold about a sixth. The specimen sequenced was blood. The receptors were sampled from a person between 18 and 75 years old in good health. Each CDR3 is given with its conserved first and last residue. The order of the fields is J gene, clone size, V gene, CDR3 protein. Not every row has a clone size; where given, it reads once, few, many or a size class.

j_call: TRBJ1-5; clone_size: .; v_call: TRBV30; cdr3_aa: CAWSVQGGAQHF
j_call: TRBJ2-7; clone_size: .; v_call: TRBV7-8; cdr3_aa: CASSLVSGPQYF
j_call: TRBJ1-1; clone_size: .; v_call: TRBV2; cdr3_aa: CASSGQGWKTEAFF
j_call: TRBJ2-2; clone_size: .; v_call: TRBV7-2; cdr3_aa: CASSLELGITGELFF
j_call: TRBJ1-2; clone_size: .; v_call: TRBV28; cdr3_aa: CASSATGGTNYGYTF
j_call: TRBJ2-5; clone_size: .; v_call: TRBV2; cdr3_aa: CASLVAGETQYF
j_call: TRBJ1-4; clone_size: .; v_call: TRBV30; cdr3_aa: CAWGPGTGEKLFF
j_call: TRBJ2-1; clone_size: once; v_call: TRBV5-4; cdr3_aa: CASSFGRSFGAYSYNEQFF
j_call: TRBJ1-2; clone_size: .; v_call: TRBV6-6; cdr3_aa: CASTQDRTFNYGYTF
j_call: TRBJ1-5; clone_size: .; v_call: TRBV7-9; cdr3_aa: CASSHLGRQGVFFNQPQHF
j_call: TRBJ2-7; clone_size: .; v_call: TRBV10-3; cdr3_aa: CAISVNPGTEYEQYF
j_call: TRBJ2-1; clone_size: once; v_call: TRBV18; cdr3_aa: CASSGDRSSYNEQFF
j_call: TRBJ1-1; clone_size: .; v_call: TRBV7-2; cdr3_aa: CASSVGWGTEAFF
j_call: TRBJ1-4; clone_size: .; v_call: TRBV29-1; cdr3_aa: CSAGRANEKLFF
j_call: TRBJ1-3; clone_size: .; v_call: TRBV25-1; cdr3_aa: CASSEVGSGNTIYF
j_call: TRBJ2-3; clone_size: .; v_call: TRBV5-1; cdr3_aa: CASLRGGSTDTQYF
j_call: TRBJ1-2; clone_size: .; v_call: TRBV29-1; cdr3_aa: CSVGTGARRSGYTF
j_call: TRBJ1-4; clone_size: .; v_call: TRBV7-2; cdr3_aa: CASSLGAGGEKLFF
j_call: TRBJ1-1; clone_size: .; v_call: TRBV7-9; cdr3_aa: CASSLARGTGLMNTEAFF
j_call: TRBJ1-2; clone_size: .; v_call: TRBV6-6; cdr3_aa: CASSPTGTRYGYTF
j_call: TRBJ1-1; clone_size: .; v_call: TRBV21-1; cdr3_aa: CAPRRGAEAFF
j_call: TRBJ2-3; clone_size: .; v_call: TRBV5-1; cdr3_aa: CASSLFRVDLPDTQYF
j_call: TRBJ2-2; clone_size: .; v_call: TRBV7-2; cdr3_aa: CASRPGSGWGSGTGELFF
j_call: TRBJ2-3; clone_size: once; v_call: TRBV7-9; cdr3_aa: CASSLLGGVDTQYF
j_call: TRBJ2-7; clone_size: .; v_call: TRBV5-6; cdr3_aa: CASSFYGADYEQYF
j_call: TRBJ2-1; clone_size: .; v_call: TRBV7-2; cdr3_aa: CASSPRGADNEQFF
j_call: TRBJ2-3; clone_size: .; v_call: TRBV28; cdr3_aa: CASSSWSAQGTQYF
j_call: TRBJ1-2; clone_size: once; v_call: TRBV4-3; cdr3_aa: CASSQSLAGGNYGYTF
j_call: TRBJ2-7; clone_size: .; v_call: TRBV5-1; cdr3_aa: CASSLGGQSRTYEQYF
j_call: TRBJ1-5; clone_size: .; v_call: TRBV27; cdr3_aa: CASSSNRQGSYQPQHF
j_call: TRBJ2-2; clone_size: .; v_call: TRBV5-1; cdr3_aa: CASSLTSGVTGELFF
j_call: TRBJ2-1; clone_size: .; v_call: TRBV6-5; cdr3_aa: CASSYDGTSGNEQFF